The T cell receptor (beta chain) described here comes from a study of blood T cells in healthy people across ages. Findings and limits, study-wide: Long-lived and aged donors differed, with more naive CD4+ cells and higher diversity in the long-lived.

This clonotype turned up a few times. Its antigen is currently unknown. There are 17 residues in the CDR3. CDR1 and CDR2 from the germline V gene are MDHEN and SYDVKM. Deletions cut 6 bases from V and 0 bases from J, with 15 bases between. A second PCR of roughly 6 to 12 cycles used a sample-barcoded 5' primer and a J-beta primer mix. TCRdb recomputed calls from the 5' RACE reads with MiXCR, one row per CDR3 protein. The sample includes about 760,000 distinct CDR3 sequences, around 25% of them seen just once. These same records also appear under a second study, on T cells of mothers and their children. This second study notes: Donation was provided by three healthy Caucasian mothers along with their six children.

This TCR was sampled from a boy younger than 18 in good health. The chain is built from TRBV28 and TRBJ2-6, with D tentatively TRBD1 or TRBD2 (5 bases each). The sequencing input was blood. The CDR3 DNA reads TGTGCCAGCAGAGAGGGGCAGGGATCCTCTGGGGCCAACGTCCTGACTTTC. Translating it yields CASREGQGSSGANVLTF.